The TCR beta chain under discussion was sequenced for a study of a mutant IDH1 vaccine in newly diagnosed glioma. Study-level information: Therapy received beforehand was radiotherapy, temozolomide, or both, with most patients given both.

Time point reported: week 35, safety follow-up. In every dose of vaccine, 300 ug of mutant IDH1 20-mer peptide was given alongside topical imiquimod. The CDR3 length is 14 residues. The V end lost 1 base, the J end lost 2 bases, and 6 bases lay between the germline ends. From germline, CDR1 is SEHNR and CDR2 FQNEAQ (reference sequence). Notes on the study in general: The study observed vaccine-induced immune responses in 90% to 95% of patients.

In the case of this clone: Its antigen remains unidentified.

The method was immunoSEQ multiplex PCR; TCRdb's version includes in-frame clones alone and lacks a portion of them. The sample shows tens of thousands of clones, about 87% of them seen only once. The sample consisted of PBMCs, taken from a glioma patient whose treatment included an IDH1 peptide vaccine. The chain uses TRBV7-9 and TRBJ1-3, with D uncertain. The TCR sequence derives from a man aged 25-40 years with glioma. CDR3 bases: TGTGCCAGCAGCTTAGGGTGGGCTGGAAACACCATATATTTT. Translating it yields CASSLGWAGNTIYF. The full variable domain, in which reference TRBV7-9 and TRBJ1-3 provide the parts outside the CDR3, is DTGVSQNPRHKITKRGQNVTFRCDPISEHNRLYWYRQTLGQGPEFLTYFQNEAQLEKSRLLSDRFSAERPKGSFSTLEIQRTEQGDSAMYLCASSLGWAGNTIYFGEGSWLTVV.